A single sample is the source of the 26 T cell receptor beta chains below, sequenced in a study of CD8 T cells in ankylosing spondylitis. MiXCR, run by TCRdb on the 5' RACE reads, gives a single entry per CDR3 protein. The sample yields around 140,000 distinct CDR3 sequences, roughly 10% seen once. Sequencing used blood, either unsorted or a sorted T cell fraction (not recorded which). These receptors were obtained from a female donor with ankylosing spondylitis or in good health (not recorded which).

The chain links TRBV7-9 to TRBJ2-1; D is perhaps TRBD2 (6 bases). The length of the CDR3 is 13 residues. CDR1 SEHNR and CDR2 FQNEAQ come from the germline V gene (reference sequence). Trimming shortened V by 5 bases and J by 7 bases, and 12 bases separated the two germline ends. CDR3 sequence reads: CASSLGLGNEQFF. CDR3 sequence (DNA): TGTGCCAGCAGCCTGGGACTCGGTAATGAGCAGTTCTTC.

The chain uses TRBV27 and TRBJ1-2; 9 bases match TRBD1. V shed 1 base, J shed 7 bases, and the junction held 10 bases outside the gene matches. Germline V CDR1 and CDR2: MNHEY, SMNVEV (reference sequence). This CDR3 has 16 residues. CDR3 nucleotides: TGTGCCAGCAGTTTATATGGCACGGGACAGGGTGCTGGCTACACCTTC. It is translated as CASSLYGTGQGAGYTF.

This clonotype appeared many times. V is TRBV6-6 and J is TRBJ2-1, with D perhaps matching TRBD2 (5 bases). Germline V gene lookup returns CDR1 MNHNY and CDR2 SVGAGI (reference sequence). Trimming left V 5 bases short and J 0 bases short, with 8 bases between. The CDR3 length is 14 residues. In DNA form, the CDR3 reads TGTGCCAGCAGTACCCGGGGCTCCTACAATGAGCAGTTCTTC. Amino acids: CASSTRGSYNEQFF.

This clonotype came up once. Given the absence of the conserved phenylalanine or tryptophan at the CDR3 end, a read error is likely. The rearrangement joins TRBV12-3 or TRBV12-4 to TRBJ2-2, with TRBD1 matching 7 bases. The CDR3 runs 13 residues. The ends lost 5 bases at V and 8 bases at J; junction bases unmatched: 5. The CDR3 spells CASSPTDRGELFL. In DNA form, the CDR3 reads TGTGCCAGCAGTCCCACGGACAGGGGGGAGCTGTTTCTT.

This clonotype was detected many times. The CDR3 sequence: CSATGGNTEAFF. The CDR3 nucleotides read TGCAGTGCTACCGGGGGGAACACTGAAGCTTTCTTT. This chain joins TRBV20-1 and TRBJ1-1; possible D gene TRBD1, 5 bases. CDR1 DFQATT and CDR2 SNEGSKA come from the germline V gene (reference sequence). There are 12 residues in the CDR3. V lost 4 bases and J 1 base, leaving 7 bases between the germline ends.

This clonotype was found many times. This sequence joins TRBV20-1 and TRBJ2-1, with D perhaps TRBD1 (5 bases). Germline V gene sequence: CDR1 DFQATT, CDR2 SNEGSKA (reference sequence). CDR3 length: 13 amino acids. The V end was cut by 6 bases, the J end by 3 bases, with 12 bases between. The CDR3 region is CSAKSQGYNEQFF. As DNA, the CDR3 is TGCAGTGCCAAATCCCAGGGCTACAATGAGCAGTTCTTC.

This clonotype was seen repeatedly, ten times or more. The chain joins TRBV29-1 to TRBJ1-1; D possibly corresponds to TRBD1 (5 bases). The CDR3 runs 13 residues. V was cut by 8 bases and J by 1 base, with 14 bases left in between. CDR1 is SQVTM, CDR2 ANQGSEA, per germline. The CDR3 sequence: CSTHRTPNTEAFF. The DNA of the CDR3 is TGCAGCACGCACAGGACACCGAACACTGAAGCTTTCTTT.

This clonotype was counted at least ten times. The chain carries TRBV29-1 and TRBJ2-2; no clear D gene. CDR1 is SQVTM and CDR2 is ANQGSEA in the germline V gene. This CDR3 region has 12 residues. Trimming pared 8 bases from V and 3 bases from J, leaving 10 bases between. The CDR3: CSSRLDTGELFF. In DNA, the CDR3 is TGCAGCTCTCGACTTGACACCGGGGAGCTGTTTTTT.

This chain connects TRBV24-1 to TRBJ1-5; D unresolved. Germline V gene sequence: CDR1 KGHDR, CDR2 SFDVKD. The germline V and J ends were trimmed by 4 bases and 4 bases, with 16 bases remaining between them. The CDR3 has 16 residues. The CDR3 here is CATSEGGALFNQPQHF. The CDR3 bases are TGTGCCACCAGTGAAGGCGGAGCGCTCTTTAATCAGCCCCAGCATTTT.

This clonotype was detected ten times or more. V is TRBV10-3 and J is TRBJ2-1; TRBD1 matches at 12 bases. The CDR3 runs 14 residues. The V gene end was trimmed by 6 bases and the J gene end by 8 bases; junction bases not matched to a gene: 5. Germline V gives CDR1 ENHRY, CDR2 SYGVKD. The CDR3 DNA follows: TGTGCCATCAGCGGGACAGGGGGCGGAGATGAGCAGTTCTTC. Translating it yields CAISGTGGGDEQFF.

This clonotype has ten or more counts. The chain joins TRBV20-1 to TRBJ1-5; D is perhaps TRBD1 (5 bases). This CDR3 has 14 amino acids. Trimming cost V 0 bases and J 4 bases, with 10 bases left between them. The germline V gene encodes CDR1 DFQATT and CDR2 SNEGSKA (reference sequence). DNA of the CDR3: TGCAGTGCTAGAGATTTGTGGGGGAATCAGCCCCAGCATTTT. As protein: CSARDLWGNQPQHF.

At least ten counts were recorded for this clonotype. The chain carries TRBV29-1 and TRBJ1-5; D is uncertain. CDR1 and CDR2 (germline): SQVTM, ANQGSEA. The CDR3 has 13 residues. The V end was cut by 4 bases, the J end by 0 bases, with 7 bases between. CDR3 bases: TGCAGCGTTGCCGAGAATAGCAATCAGCCCCAGCATTTT. As protein: CSVAENSNQPQHF.

This clonotype was seen at least ten times. The chain couples TRBV15 to TRBJ2-3, with 10 bases aligning to TRBD1. V gave up 0 bases and J gave up 2 bases; unmatched junction bases: 5. The CDR3 totals 17 residues. The germline V gene encodes CDR1 LNHNV and CDR2 YYDKDF (reference sequence). CDR3 nucleotide sequence: TGTGCCACCAGCAGAGATAGGGGACAGGGGCTCACAGATACGCAGTATTTT. It translates to CATSRDRGQGLTDTQYF.

This clonotype was recorded many times. This chain connects TRBV5-1 to TRBJ1-2, with TRBD1 as a possible D gene (6 bases). Trimming removed 4 bases from V and 3 bases from J, with 16 bases in between. CDR3 length: 15 amino acids. In germline, CDR1 is SGHRS, CDR2 YFSETQ. CDR3 bases: TGCGCCAGCAGCGTCCAGGGGCGGGTGGACTATGGCTACACCTTC. The encoded protein is CASSVQGRVDYGYTF.

On this clonotype itself: Being one base from a much bigger clone, this may be a read error. The chain carries TRBV5-1 and TRBJ1-1; maybe TRBD1 (6 bases). Trimming left V 3 bases short and J 4 bases short, with 13 bases between. The CDR3 spans 14 residues. Germline V gene lookup returns CDR1 SGHRS and CDR2 YFSETQ. The CDR3 is CASSWTAVSTEAFF. Written as DNA, the CDR3 is TGCGCCAGCAGCTGGACAGCCGTGAGCACTGAAGCTTTCTTT.

The rearrangement joins TRBV14 to TRBJ2-1; 8 nucleotides agree with TRBD2. Germline assignment: CDR1 SGHDN and CDR2 FVKESK. Losses at the gene ends were 6 bases for V and 9 bases for J; bases not matched to a gene: 13. The CDR3 runs 15 residues. The CDR3 DNA reads as TGTGCCAGCAGTCCCTTGGCGGGGGGTCTCACTGAGCAGTTCTTC. Protein sequence: CASSPLAGGLTEQFF.

This clonotype has at least ten counts. This chain connects TRBV7-3 to TRBJ2-7, with D possibly TRBD2 on 6 matching bases. The CDR3 runs to 15 residues. V was cut by 1 base and J by 2 bases, with 12 bases left in between. The germline V gene has CDR1 SGHTA and CDR2 FQGTGA. The CDR3 protein is CASSLSGADTYEQYF. DNA of the CDR3: TGTGCCAGCAGCTTAAGCGGGGCTGACACCTACGAGCAGTACTTC.

This clonotype was detected a few times. The chain couples TRBV20-1 to TRBJ2-1, with 10 bases matching TRBD2. The germline V gene has CDR1 DFQATT and CDR2 SNEGSKA (reference sequence). This CDR3 has 17 residues. V lost 0 bases, J lost 4 bases, and 9 bases stayed unmatched. CDR3 nucleotides: TGCAGTGCTAGAGACCATGGACTAGCGGTGCGATACAATGAGCAGTTCTTC. It translates to CSARDHGLAVRYNEQFF.

This clonotype was found many times. V is TRBV12-3 or TRBV12-4 and J is TRBJ2-7; D gene uncertain. V lost 4 bases and J lost 10, with 11 bases in between. The CDR3 runs to 11 residues. CDR3 nucleotide sequence: TGTGCCAGCAGTTCACAACAGTCTCAGTACTTC. The encoded protein is CASSSQQSQYF.

This clonotype was found many times. V usage is TRBV15 and J usage is TRBJ1-5; D not resolved. CDR1 is LNHNV, CDR2 YYDKDF, per germline (reference sequence). There are 15 residues in the CDR3. Trimming removed 1 base from V and 0 bases from J, with 7 bases in between. The CDR3: CATSRGDYSNQPQHF. The CDR3, as DNA: TGTGCCACCAGCAGAGGCGACTATAGCAATCAGCCCCAGCATTTT.

This clonotype has a handful of counts. The CDR3 loop reads CAWSEWSARYTF. The CDR3 DNA reads TGTGCCTGGAGTGAATGGTCTGCTCGTTACACCTTC. This chain joins TRBV30 and TRBJ1-2; the D is unclear. The germline gives CDR1 GTSNPN, CDR2 SVGIG (reference sequence). Trimming shortened V by 1 base and J by 11 bases, and 14 bases separated the two germline ends. CDR3 length: 12 amino acids.

This clonotype has at least ten counts. The V call is TRBV5-1, the J call TRBJ1-3; 7 bases match TRBD1. Unmatched junction bases numbered 5, after V lost 4 bases and J lost 4 bases. The germline gives CDR1 SGHRS, CDR2 YFSETQ. The CDR3 loop spans 14 amino acids. CDR3 loop: CASSPRGGGNTIYF. The DNA for the CDR3 is TGCGCCAGCAGCCCCAGGGGGGGCGGAAACACCATATATTTT.

This clonotype was seen at least ten times. CDR3 sequence (DNA): TGTGCCAGCAGGGGGGGGGGCTGGGGTCAGCCCCAGCATTTT. Amino acids: CASRGGGWGQPQHF. The chain has TRBV9 and TRBJ1-5, with D possibly being TRBD1 (6 bases). The CDR3 has 14 amino acids. Trimming removed 5 bases at V and 6 bases at J, with 15 bases between. Germline loops: CDR1 SGDLS, CDR2 YYNGEE.

This clonotype was detected many times. The chain employs TRBV12-3 or TRBV12-4 and TRBJ2-4; unclear D gene. Deletions cut 6 bases from V and 8 bases from J, with 11 bases between. The CDR3 is 12 amino acids. The CDR3 region is CASRANSDIQYF. The CDR3 DNA sequence: TGTGCCAGCAGAGCGAACAGTGACATTCAGTACTTC.

There are many counts of this clonotype. This chain links TRBV5-1 with TRBJ2-3; 11 nucleotides agree with TRBD2. The CDR3 has 16 residues. With 3 bases clipped from V and 0 bases from J, the junction kept 3 bases outside the gene matches. From germline, CDR1 is SGHRS and CDR2 YFSETQ. The CDR3 loop reads CASSSLAGGSTDTQYF. The DNA of the CDR3 is TGCGCCAGCAGCTCGCTAGCGGGGGGAAGCACAGATACGCAGTATTTT.

The chain joins TRBV5-4 to TRBJ2-5; a possible D gene is TRBD2 (6 bases). V gave up 4 bases and J gave up 7 bases, with 17 bases separating them. Germline loops: CDR1 SGHNT, CDR2 YYREEE (reference sequence). The CDR3 totals 14 residues. As DNA, the CDR3 is TGTGCCAGCAGCCCCTTAGCGGAGACGGGGACCCAGTACTTC. This gives the protein CASSPLAETGTQYF.